This TCR beta chain was sequenced in a study of shared clonotypes between healthy human individuals (dated by TCRdb to 2018 to 2021). Looking at the study overall: The cohort comprised a couple of women and a few men aged 18 to 49 years. For each donor, CD4 naive and CD4 memory were each given three plates, CD8 naive was given two plates, and CD8 memory was given one plate. Between about 0.8 and 9 billion PBMCs per donor were obtained by leukapheresis. Blood TCR repertoires of roughly five healthy adults were deeply sequenced to estimate repertoire size and the extent of clonotype sharing between individuals. Libraries were prepared and TCR repertoires were sequenced by different laboratories using diverse techniques, in order to increase sequencing depth and limit assay-specific biases.

The CDR3 runs 14 residues from the cysteine to the phenylalanine. Solely the CDR3 DNA is kept, with 42 bases framed from the first base. V is shortened by 0 bases, J by 0 bases, and the region joining them spans 3 bases. CDR1 is given as MGHRA and CDR2 as YSYEKL, both from the germline V gene. The donors were healthy, HIV-negative adults who had no recently reported acute infections or vaccinations. Only Caucasian adults living in Nashville, Tennessee, USA were represented among the donors. CD8 memory samples consisted of magnetically selected CD45RO+ cells combined with CCR7-negative CD45RA+ effector memory (TemRA) cells. Blood was obtained by leukapheresis, after which PBMCs were separated by Ficoll-Histopaque density gradient centrifugation and cryopreserved in liquid nitrogen vapor phase. Analytical flow cytometry was used to check the purity and quantity of each magnetically sorted T cell population. From each sorted fraction, genomic DNA was isolated and quantified by UV absorbance on a Nanodrop 2000c.

This clone was seen a handful of times. What antigen it recognizes has not been identified. Qualities for individual bases were not recorded, and no much larger clone is one base off. General study outcomes and caveats: Because the study included a small number of donors, the genetic and exposure-history diversity represented was limited. Sharing across a handful of donors was observed for about 4.8% of naive CD4, less than 4% of naive CD8, 2.3% of memory CD4, and roughly 0.4% of memory CD8 clonotypes. Compared with non-shared clonotypes, the clonotypes found in all four sorted-subset donors had higher generation probabilities. Only blood was sampled, and tissue TCR repertoires likely differ from those in blood. Incomplete sequencing was indicated by rarefaction of sorted-subset datasets, despite the large sequencing depth. Naive subsets generally had larger estimated clonotype richness than memory subsets. Based on pairwise subsampling, the degree of clonotype sharing among donors was expected to be affected by sequencing depth.

TCR CDR3 regions were amplified from genomic DNA by multiplex PCR using the deep immunoSEQ assay. For each cell subset, the extracted genomic DNA was distributed evenly across all wells of several immunoSEQ 96-well plates, and each plate served as one replicate. For sorted subsets, each replicate PCR was loaded with around 200 ng genomic DNA, equivalent to 25,000 to 35,000 T cell genomes. Purified libraries were measured with a Qubit 3.0 fluorometer, size-checked on a Bioanalyzer 2100, and measured again with the KAPA Library Quantification kit. Every immunoSEQ 96-well plate was sequenced on a separate single-read 150-cycle Illumina NextSeq 550 flow cell. The original methods were these. Because only junctional sequences without quality scores were contained in the immunoSEQ output, filtering matching that applied to full-length reads could not be performed. Sequences were annotated with PyIR, a Python wrapper for IgBLAST v1.9, and V/J genes and CDR3 were assigned using IMGT germline references. Reads with weak V/J assignments (E-value above 1e-6), missing CDR3, stop codons, out-of-frame junctions, or ambiguous translated residues were removed. V3J clonotypes were defined as sequences sharing an identical inferred V gene, J gene, and CDR3 amino acid sequence. To compute the percentage overlap between repertoires, the number of shared unique clonotypes was divided by the size of the smaller repertoire. Repertoire richness was assessed with RTK rarefaction, the Chao1 estimator, and Recon v2.1 estimates of unobserved clonotypes. Generation probabilities for all TCRbeta clonotypes obtained by the gDNA method from a handful of donors were computed using OLGA. Not all clones reach the TCRdb copy of this immuneACCESS table, which keeps in-frame sequences only. Checked studies attribute under half of the gap to unresolved V genes and leave the rest unexplained. Clonal size and the V and J genes are those of that table, whereas D and trimming came from the DNA. This sample has approximately 710,000 clones in its table, and about 90% of those were observed once. The ten largest clones represent 30% to 35% of the sample.

The sequence was obtained from a man between 18 and 35 years old in good health. Some clones in this sample may be carry-over from other donors' samples. Sequenced material: memory CD8+ T cells from PBMCs. Read against the paper, the sample's cell subset or site label means: CD45RO+ cells pooled with CCR7-negative TemRA cells. Rearrangement joined TRBV4-1 to TRBJ2-1; confidence is insufficient to name the D gene. The CDR3 here reads CASSQESSYNEQFF. The DNA reads TGCGCCAGCAGCCAAGAGAGCTCCTACAATGAGCAGTTCTTC.